This TCR beta chain was sequenced in a study of read filtering for tumor transcriptome and immune sequencing. At the time of active disease, bone marrow was collected from every patient. From 300 to 400 ng of RNA, a library with molecular barcoded alpha/delta and beta/gamma adaptors was made. TCRdb passed the reads through MiXCR, listing each CDR3 protein once. The table has more than 70,000 distinct CDR3 sequences, under 25% seen once. Sequenced sample: a population of CD138-negative cells sorted from bone marrow. This TCR was recovered from a donor at least 40 years old with multiple myeloma.

In nucleotides, the CDR3 is TGTGCCAGTAGTATCCGGACTAGCGCAGATACGCAGTATTTT. It is translated as CASSIRTSADTQYF. The V and J genes are TRBV19 and TRBJ2-3; 9 bases match TRBD2. Trimming removed 3 bases from V and 4 bases from J; junction bases left unmatched: 2. This CDR3 is built from 14 residues. The V gene's germline CDR1 is LNHDA and CDR2 SQIVND (reference sequence). Drawing the rest from reference TRBV19 and TRBJ2-3, the complete variable domain is DGGITQSPKYLFRKEGQNVTLSCEQNLNHDAMYWYRQDPGQGLRLIYYSQIVNDFQKGDIAEGYSVSREKKESFPLTVTSAQKNPTAFYLCASSIRTSADTQYFGPGTRLTVL.